Listed below are T cell receptor beta chains from one sample, sequenced in a study. TCRdb reprocessed the 5' RACE reads with MiXCR, giving one entry per CDR3 protein. This table holds some 60,000 distinct CDR3 sequences, about 31% found once. The sample consisted of tumor-infiltrating naive CD4+ T cells sorted from the breast tumor. These receptors all stem from a female donor with breast cancer. The CDR3 runs from the conserved cysteine through the conserved F or W. A D gene is named only where the DNA matches it firmly. Only part of the rows carry a size: once, few, many, or a class if the clone is expanded.

TRBV6-1	TRBJ2-1	-	-	TGTGCCAGCAGTGAATATCACGGTGTGGTCGGTGAGCAGTTCTTC	CASSEYHGVVGEQFF
TRBV20-1	TRBJ2-4	-	-	TGCAGTGCTAGAGACTCGGAACATTCAAACATTCAGTACTTC	CSARDSEHSNIQYF
TRBV9	TRBJ1-1	-	-	TGTGCCAGCAGCCCGCAGGAGACCCCTCTAGAAGCTTTCTTT	CASSPQETPLEAFF
TRBV9	TRBJ1-3	-	TRBD1	TGTGCCAGCAGCTCCGGACAGGGTTTAGGAAACACCATATATTTT	CASSSGQGLGNTIYF
TRBV12-3/TRBV12-4	TRBJ2-7	many	TRBD1	TGTGCCAGCAGTTTAGTCGGGACAGGGGACCACGAGCAGTACTTC	CASSLVGTGDHEQYF
TRBV5-1	TRBJ2-3	-	-	TGCGCCAGCCGGTCACAGGGAACGGCCGGGACAGATACGCAGTATTTT	CASRSQGTAGTDTQYF
TRBV4-1	TRBJ2-3	-	TRBD2	TGCGCCAGCAGCCAAGTTGGACTAGCGTCTACAGATACGCAGTATTTT	CASSQVGLASTDTQYF
TRBV9	TRBJ2-1	once	-	TGTGCCAGCAGCGTTGACCTCTGGAATGAGCAGTTCTTC	CASSVDLWNEQFF
TRBV5-1	TRBJ2-7	-	TRBD2	TGCGCCAGCAGCTTGGTTTCGGCGGGGGGGCACGAGCAGTACTTC	CASSLVSAGGHEQYF
TRBV5-1	TRBJ1-3	once	TRBD1	TGCGCCAGCAGCTTGGGACCCATCAGGGACAGCTCTGGAAACACCATATATTTT	CASSLGPIRDSSGNTIYF
TRBV20-1	TRBJ2-1	many	-	TGCAGTGCTAGAGATGACCGGAGCTACAATGAGCAGTTCTTC	CSARDDRSYNEQFF
TRBV20-1	TRBJ2-1	-	-	TGCAGTGCTAGAGATGTGACAGAGTTAAACAATGAGCAGTTCTTC	CSARDVTELNNEQFF
TRBV28	TRBJ1-5	few	-	TGTGCCAGCAGGGGGGGAGAGGCTAGCAATCAGCCCCAGCATTTT	CASRGGEASNQPQHF
TRBV20-1	TRBJ2-7	-	TRBD1	TGCAGTGCTGGGACAGTTCTCTACGAGCAGTACTTC	CSAGTVLYEQYF
TRBV2	TRBJ1-6	-	TRBD1	TGTGCCAGCAACGGACAGGGGACTTCACCCCTCCACTTT	CASNGQGTSPLHF
TRBV27	TRBJ2-4	-	-	TGTGCCAGCAGTTCATCGACCGGGACCGACATTCAGTACTTC	CASSSSTGTDIQYF
TRBV24-1	TRBJ1-5	-	TRBD1	TGTGCCACCAGTCCTTCTTACGGACAGGGAAATCAGCCCCAGCATTTT	CATSPSYGQGNQPQHF
TRBV5-4	TRBJ2-5	few	-	TGTGCCAGCAGCGCGGACATCAGGGGGGAGGAGACCCAGTACTTC	CASSADIRGEETQYF
TRBV12-3/TRBV12-4	TRBJ2-7	-	TRBD2	TGTGCCAGCAGTCTCGGGGGGGGCTCTTACTACGAACAGTACTTC	CASSLGGGSYYEQYF
TRBV5-8	TRBJ2-3	few	TRBD2	TGTGCCAGCAGCTCGGGACTAGCGGGGGTTCGCGGCACAGATACGCAGTATTTT	CASSSGLAGVRGTDTQYF